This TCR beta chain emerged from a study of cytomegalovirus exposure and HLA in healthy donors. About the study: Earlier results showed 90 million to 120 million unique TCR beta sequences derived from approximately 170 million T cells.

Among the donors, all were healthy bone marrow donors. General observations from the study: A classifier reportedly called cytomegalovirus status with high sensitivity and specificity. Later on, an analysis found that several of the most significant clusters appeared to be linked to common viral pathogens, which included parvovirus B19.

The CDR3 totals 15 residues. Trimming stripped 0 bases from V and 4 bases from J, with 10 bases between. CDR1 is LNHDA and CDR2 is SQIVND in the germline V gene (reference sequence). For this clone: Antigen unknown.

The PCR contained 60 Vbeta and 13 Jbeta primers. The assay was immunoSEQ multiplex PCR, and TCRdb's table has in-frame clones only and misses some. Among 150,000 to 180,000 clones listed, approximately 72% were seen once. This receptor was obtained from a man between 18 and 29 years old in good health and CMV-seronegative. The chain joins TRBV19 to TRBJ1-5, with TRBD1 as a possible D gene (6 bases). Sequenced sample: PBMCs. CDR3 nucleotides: TGTGCCAGTAGTATAGAGGGAGGGGGGAATCAGCCCCAGCATTTT. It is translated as CASSIEGGGNQPQHF.